This T cell receptor beta chain was observed in a study of cytotoxic CD8 clonotypes in ibrutinib-treated CLL. The overall study: There were, on average, approximately 260,000 productive templates and around 94,000 productive rearrangements per sample. Points from the study as a whole: Higher clonality was seen at ibrutinib response and a return toward baseline at progression. Public clonotypes occurred uncommonly; on treatment, they contracted or remained stable. Investigators sampled sustained-remission and progressing patients at differing times.

Germline CDR1 is SGHAT and CDR2 is FQDESV (reference sequence). Between the trimmed V and J ends, which lost 6 bases and 0 bases, there was a span of 21 bases. CDR3 length: 17 residues. Assay used: immunoSEQ multiplex PCR; TCRdb lists only in-frame clones, some missing. In the table there are tens of thousands of clones, approximately 67% of which are singletons. Concerning this clone itself: Antigen unknown.

The receptor was derived from a human donor with chronic lymphocytic leukemia. Material: PBMCs, obtained at disease progression, from a patient treated with ibrutinib. The chain links TRBV11-1 to TRBJ2-7; perhaps TRBD1 as D (6 bases). CDR3 sequence: CASSPGLLGGFSYEQYF. The CDR3 DNA reads TGTGCCAGCAGTCCCGGCCTTCTTGGGGGCTTCTCCTACGAGCAGTACTTC.